The sample holds one count of the clone carrying this T cell receptor beta chain. Sequenced by immunoSEQ multiplex PCR; TCRdb stores in-frame clones only, minus some. The sample consists of 210,000 or so clones, roughly nine tenths of them appearing once. The data were taken from a study of blood T cell repertoires in COVID-19. The wider study: COVID-19 samples collected from the United States, Italy and Spain covered acute and convalescent phases.

Germline V gene sequence: CDR1 SGDLS, CDR2 YYNGEE. V lost 0 bases and J lost 10; bases outside the gene matches: 7. The CDR3 runs to 14 residues. Sequencing was performed on peripheral blood. The sequence was obtained from a woman aged 50 to 60 with acute or convalescent COVID-19. The V gene is TRBV9, the J gene TRBJ2-1, with 7 bases aligning to TRBD1. Here the CDR3 DNA reads TGTGCCAGCAGCGTAGTCGCGAGGGGACAGGAGCAGTTCTTC. Its translation: CASSVVARGQEQFF.